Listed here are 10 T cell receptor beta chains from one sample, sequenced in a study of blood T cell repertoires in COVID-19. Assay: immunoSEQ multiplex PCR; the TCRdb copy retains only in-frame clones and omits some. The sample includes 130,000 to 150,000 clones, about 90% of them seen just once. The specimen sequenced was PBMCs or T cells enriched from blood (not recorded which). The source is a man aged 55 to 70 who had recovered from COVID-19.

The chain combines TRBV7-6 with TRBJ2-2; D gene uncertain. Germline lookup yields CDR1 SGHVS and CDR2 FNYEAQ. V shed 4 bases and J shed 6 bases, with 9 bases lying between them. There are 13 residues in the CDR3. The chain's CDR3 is CASSSSRSGELFF. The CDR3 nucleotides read TGTGCCAGCAGCTCTTCCCGGTCCGGGGAGCTGTTTTTT.

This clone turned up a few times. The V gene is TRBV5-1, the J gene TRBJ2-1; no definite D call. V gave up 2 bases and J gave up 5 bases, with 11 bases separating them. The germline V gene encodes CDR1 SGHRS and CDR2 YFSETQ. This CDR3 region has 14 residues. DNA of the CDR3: TGCGCCAGCAGCTTATTTGTGGAGAACAATGAGCAGTTCTTC. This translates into CASSLFVENNEQFF.

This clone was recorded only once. The CDR3 nucleotides are TGTGCCACCAGTGAGCCCGGGACAGGGAGTCACGAGCAGTACTTC. It codes for CATSEPGTGSHEQYF. The V and J genes are TRBV24-1 and TRBJ2-7; 9 bases are shared with TRBD1. V was clipped by 4 bases and J by 5 bases; unmatched bases: 8. Germline CDR1 is KGHDR and CDR2 is SFDVKD. This CDR3 contains 15 residues.

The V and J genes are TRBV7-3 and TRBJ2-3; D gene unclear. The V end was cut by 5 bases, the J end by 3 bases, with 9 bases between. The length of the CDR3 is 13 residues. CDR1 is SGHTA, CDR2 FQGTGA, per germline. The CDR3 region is CASSQTETDTQYF. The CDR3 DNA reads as TGTGCCAGCAGCCAAACGGAGACAGATACGCAGTATTTT.

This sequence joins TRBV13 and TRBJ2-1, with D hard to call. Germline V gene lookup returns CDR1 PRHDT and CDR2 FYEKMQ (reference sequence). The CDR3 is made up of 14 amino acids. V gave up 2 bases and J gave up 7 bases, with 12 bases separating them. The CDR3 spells CASSLPVRRNEQFF. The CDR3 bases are TGTGCCAGCAGCTTACCTGTCCGTCGTAATGAGCAGTTCTTC.

CDR3 DNA: TGTGCCAGCAGCTTGGCCCTCCTAGCGGGAGGCATAGATACGCAGTATTTT. This sequence encodes CASSLALLAGGIDTQYF. The V and J genes are TRBV5-6 and TRBJ2-3, with 11 bases lining up with TRBD2. This CDR3 has 17 amino acids. J gave up 5 bases and V 0 bases, and 8 bases lay outside the gene matches. CDR1 and CDR2 from the germline V gene are SGHDT and YYEEEE.

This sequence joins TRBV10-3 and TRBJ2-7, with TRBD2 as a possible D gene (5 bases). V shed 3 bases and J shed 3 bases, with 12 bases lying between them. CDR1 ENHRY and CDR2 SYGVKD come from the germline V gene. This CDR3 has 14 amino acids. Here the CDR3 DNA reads TGTGCCATCAGTGATTCGGGGTCCCGCTACGAGCAGTACTTC. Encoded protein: CAISDSGSRYEQYF.

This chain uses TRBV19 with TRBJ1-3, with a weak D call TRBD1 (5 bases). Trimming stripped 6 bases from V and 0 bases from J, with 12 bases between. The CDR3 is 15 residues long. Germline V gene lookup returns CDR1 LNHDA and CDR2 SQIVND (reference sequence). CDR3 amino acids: CASSPPGRSGNTIYF. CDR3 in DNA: TGTGCCAGTAGCCCCCCAGGGCGCTCTGGAAACACCATATATTTT.

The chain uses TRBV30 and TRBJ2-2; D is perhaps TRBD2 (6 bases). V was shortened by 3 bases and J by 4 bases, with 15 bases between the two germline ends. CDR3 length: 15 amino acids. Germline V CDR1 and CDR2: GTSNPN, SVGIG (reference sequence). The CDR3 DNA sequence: TGTGCCTGGAGCGAAACGCGGGGCCCCACCGGGGAGCTGTTTTTT. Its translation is CAWSETRGPTGELFF.

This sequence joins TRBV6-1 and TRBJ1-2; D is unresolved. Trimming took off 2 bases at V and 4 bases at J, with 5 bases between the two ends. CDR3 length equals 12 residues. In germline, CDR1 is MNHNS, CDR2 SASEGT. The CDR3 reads CASSENGYGYTF. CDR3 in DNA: TGTGCCAGCAGTGAAAACGGCTATGGCTACACCTTC.